The rows below give T cell receptor beta chains drawn from one sample of a study of CD8+CD57+ T cells in acquired aplastic anemia. Using its own MiXCR run on the reads, TCRdb lists one record per CDR3 protein. The table lists 62,000 or so distinct CDR3 sequences, 45% to 60% of them singletons. Sequencing was carried out using sorted CD4+, CD8+, or CD8+CD57+ T cells (not recorded which) from PBMCs. Receptors were obtained from a human donor in good health, serving as a control. Each CDR3 is given with its conserved first and last residue. The order of the fields is D gene, clone size, V gene, J gene, CDR3 DNA, CDR3 protein. The D gene is left open where the match is weak. Rows may omit the clone size; those that give it use once, few, many or a size class.

NA	many	TRBV19	TRBJ1-2	TGTGCCAGTAATATGTTCGGCGAGCAAAGCTATGGCTACACCTTC	CASNMFGEQSYGYTF
TRBD1	many	TRBV12-3/TRBV12-4	TRBJ2-5	TGTGCCAGCAGTTCACAGGGGGCTAGGGAGACCCAGTACTTC	CASSSQGARETQYF
NA	NA	TRBV12-3/TRBV12-4	TRBJ1-3	TGTGCCAGCAGTTTGGGAGGTGTTAGAAACACCATATATTTT	CASSLGGVRNTIYF
NA	many	TRBV7-9	TRBJ2-3	TGTGCCAGCAGCTTAGTCCTGGGGATGACAGATACGCAGTATTTT	CASSLVLGMTDTQYF
NA	NA	TRBV19	TRBJ2-7	TGTGCCAGTAGTATAATCGGAGTCGGCGACTACGAGCAGTACTTC	CASSIIGVGDYEQYF
NA	medium-sized	TRBV2	TRBJ2-7	TGTGCCAGCAGTGAATCAGGGGCCGAGCAGTACTTC	CASSESGAEQYF
NA	medium-sized	TRBV7-2	TRBJ1-6	TGTGCCAGCAGCTTAGCGGTAATTAATTCACCCCTCCACTTT	CASSLAVINSPLHF
NA	many	TRBV27	TRBJ2-5	TGTGCCAGCAGTCCACCCGGGCCCGTGGAGACCCAGTACTTC	CASSPPGPVETQYF
NA	many	TRBV7-9	TRBJ2-3	TGTGCCAGCAGCTTAGGGGCGAAGAGCACAGATACGCAATATTTT	CASSLGAKSTDTQYF
NA	NA	TRBV7-2	TRBJ2-3	TGTGCCAGCAGCTTAGTAACGGGAGATACGCAGTATTTT	CASSLVTGDTQYF
TRBD2	many	TRBV2	TRBJ2-1	TGTGCCAGCAGTGAAGCTGCTAGCGGCTCCTACAATGAGCAGTTCTTC	CASSEAASGSYNEQFF
TRBD1	many	TRBV27	TRBJ1-2	TGTGCCAGCAGTTCCGGGACAGGGGTAGGCTATGGCTACACCTTC	CASSSGTGVGYGYTF
TRBD1	NA	TRBV29-1	TRBJ2-5	TGCAGCGTTGTGATGACAGGGGCGGAGACCCAGTACTTC	CSVVMTGAETQYF
NA	few	TRBV24-1	TRBJ1-3	TGTGCCACCAGTGCTGGTGGGGAAAGGTCTGGAAACACCATATATTTT	CATSAGGERSGNTIYF
TRBD1	NA	TRBV29-1	TRBJ1-2	TGCAGCGTTGACAGGACAGGGTACTATGGCTACACCTTC	CSVDRTGYYGYTF
NA	NA	TRBV10-3	TRBJ1-6	TGTGCCATCAGTGGCGGGCCGGGGACCCTCCACTTT	CAISGGPGTLHF
TRBD1	many	TRBV6-1	TRBJ2-7	TGTGCCAGCAGCAACGTGGACAGGTTACTCTACGAGCAGTACTTC	CASSNVDRLLYEQYF
NA	NA	TRBV25-1	TRBJ1-1	TGTGCCAGCAGTGAATATTCCGTGGGACCGAACACTGAAGCTTTCTTT	CASSEYSVGPNTEAFF
NA	NA	TRBV6-5	TRBJ1-1	TGTGCCAGCAGTTACGGGGGCCGGACTGAAGCTTTCTTT	CASSYGGRTEAFF
NA	many	TRBV7-9	TRBJ1-4	TGTGCCAGCAGCTTAACCCGGGGGGAAAAACTGTTTTTT	CASSLTRGEKLFF
NA	NA	TRBV10-3	TRBJ1-4	TGTGCCAGCAGTCATAGATACAGACAGGCTTCAACTAATGAAAAACTGTTTTTT	CASSHRYRQASTNEKLFF
NA	many	TRBV7-9	TRBJ1-3	TGTGCCAGCAGCTTAGTCGTAGGGGGAAACACCATATATTTT	CASSLVVGGNTIYF
NA	once	TRBV24-1	TRBJ1-4	TGTGCCACTACCACAGGGAGTGTGGAAAAACTGTTTTTT	CATTTGSVEKLFF